What follows describes a single T cell receptor beta chain. Its specificity is unknown. Donors included only healthy HIV-negative adults lacking recent acute infections or vaccinations. The data derive from a study of shared clonotypes between healthy human individuals. Study information: Each donor had three CD4 naive, three CD4 memory, two CD8 naive and one CD8 memory plate.

V lost 2 bases, J lost 6 bases, and 8 bases lay in between. Per germline, CDR1 DFQATT and CDR2 SNEGSKA (reference sequence). The length of the CDR3 is 11 residues. Repertoires were generated with immunoSEQ multiplex PCR, while TCRdb's copy carries only in-frame clones and drops some. The sample yields about a million clones, over 60% seen once. Points from the study as a whole: Blood was the sole source, and tissue repertoires probably differ.

The V call is TRBV20-1, the J call TRBJ2-7; D gene ambiguous. Sequences were obtained from memory CD4+ T cells sorted from blood. As to subset: CD45RA-negative fraction. The sequence came from a man between 18 and 29 years old in good health. CDR3 nucleotide sequence: TGCAGTGCTAGACTCCACTCCGAGCAGTACTTC. As protein: CSARLHSEQYF.